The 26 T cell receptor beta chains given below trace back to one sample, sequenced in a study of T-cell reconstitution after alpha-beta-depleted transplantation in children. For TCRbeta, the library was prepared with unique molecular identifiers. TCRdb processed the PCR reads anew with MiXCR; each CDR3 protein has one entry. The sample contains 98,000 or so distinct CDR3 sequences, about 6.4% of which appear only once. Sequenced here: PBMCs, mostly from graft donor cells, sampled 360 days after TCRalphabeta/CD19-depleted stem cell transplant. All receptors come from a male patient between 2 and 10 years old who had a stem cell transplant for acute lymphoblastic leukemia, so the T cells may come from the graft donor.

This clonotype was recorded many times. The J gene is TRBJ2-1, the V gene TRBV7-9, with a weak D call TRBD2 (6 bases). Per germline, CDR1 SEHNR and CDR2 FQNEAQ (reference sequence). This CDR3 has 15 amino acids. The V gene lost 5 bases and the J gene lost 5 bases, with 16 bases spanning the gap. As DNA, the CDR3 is TGTGCCAGCAGCGTGGTGGGACTCCGTAACAATGAGCAGTTCTTC. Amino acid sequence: CASSVVGLRNNEQFF.

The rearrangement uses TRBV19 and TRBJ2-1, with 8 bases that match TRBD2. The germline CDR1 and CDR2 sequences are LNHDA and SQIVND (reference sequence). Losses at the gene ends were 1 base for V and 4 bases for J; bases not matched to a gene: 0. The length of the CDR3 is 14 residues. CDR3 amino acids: CASSIGGGYNEQFF. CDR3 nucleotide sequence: TGTGCCAGTAGTATAGGCGGGGGGTACAATGAGCAGTTCTTC. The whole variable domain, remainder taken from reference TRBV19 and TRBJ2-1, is DGGITQSPKYLFRKEGQNVTLSCEQNLNHDAMYWYRQDPGQGLRLIYYSQIVNDFQKGDIAEGYSVSREKKESFPLTVTSAQKNPTAFYLCASSIGGGYNEQFFGPGTRLTVL.

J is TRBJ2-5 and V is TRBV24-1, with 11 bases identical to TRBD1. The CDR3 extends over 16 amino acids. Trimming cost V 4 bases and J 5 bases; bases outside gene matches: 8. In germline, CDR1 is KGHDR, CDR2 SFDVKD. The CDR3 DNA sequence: TGTGCCACCAGTGACCTGGACAGGGGGCTAGGGGAGACCCAGTACTTC. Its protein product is CATSDLDRGLGETQYF.

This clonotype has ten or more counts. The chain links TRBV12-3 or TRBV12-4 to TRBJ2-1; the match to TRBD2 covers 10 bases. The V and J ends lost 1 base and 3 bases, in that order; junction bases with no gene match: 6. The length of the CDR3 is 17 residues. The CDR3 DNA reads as TGTGCCAGCAGTTTAGGGGCTAGCGGGAGATACTACAATGAGCAGTTCTTC. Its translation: CASSLGASGRYYNEQFF.

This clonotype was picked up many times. The CDR3 region is CASSPYLADHNEQFF. The CDR3 DNA reads as TGCGCCAGCAGCCCTTACTTAGCGGACCACAATGAGCAGTTCTTC. This chain connects TRBV4-3 to TRBJ2-1; possibly TRBD2 for D (6 bases). The CDR3 has 15 amino acids. With 4 bases removed from V and 5 bases from J, the gap between germline ends came to 15 bases. Germline V gene data show CDR1 as LGHNA and CDR2 as YSLEER.

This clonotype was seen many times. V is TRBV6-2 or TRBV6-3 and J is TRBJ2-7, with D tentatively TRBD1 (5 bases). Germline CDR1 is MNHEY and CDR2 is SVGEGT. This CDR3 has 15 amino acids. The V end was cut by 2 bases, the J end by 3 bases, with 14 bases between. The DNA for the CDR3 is TGTGCCAGCAGTTACCAGGGTTGGGGCTTCTACGAGCAGTACTTC. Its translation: CASSYQGWGFYEQYF.

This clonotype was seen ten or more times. Here the CDR3 reads CASSYSSGAYNEQFF. Here the CDR3 DNA reads TGTGCCAGCAGTTACTCTAGCGGGGCATACAATGAGCAGTTCTTC. The chain employs TRBV27 and TRBJ2-1; TRBD2 aligns across 9 bases. With V trimmed by 4 bases and J by 4 bases, 5 bases remained unmatched. This CDR3 is built from 15 residues. In germline, CDR1 is MNHEY, CDR2 SMNVEV (reference sequence).

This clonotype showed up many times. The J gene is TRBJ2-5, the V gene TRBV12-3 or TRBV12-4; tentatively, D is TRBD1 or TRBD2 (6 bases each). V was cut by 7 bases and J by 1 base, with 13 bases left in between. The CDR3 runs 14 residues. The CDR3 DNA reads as TGTGCCAGCACCCGCCGGGGGCGCCAAGAGACCCAGTACTTC. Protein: CASTRRGRQETQYF.

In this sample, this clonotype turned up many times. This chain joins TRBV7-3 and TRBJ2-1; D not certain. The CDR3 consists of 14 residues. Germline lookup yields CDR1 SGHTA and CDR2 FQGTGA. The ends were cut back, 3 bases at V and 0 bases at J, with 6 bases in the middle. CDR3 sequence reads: CASSFGGSYNEQFF. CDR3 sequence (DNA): TGTGCCAGCAGCTTTGGCGGCTCCTACAATGAGCAGTTCTTC.

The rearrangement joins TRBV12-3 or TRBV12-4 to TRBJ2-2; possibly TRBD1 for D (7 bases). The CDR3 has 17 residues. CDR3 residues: CTRSRDKTGRYTGELFF. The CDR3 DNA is TGTACCCGCAGCCGGGATAAGACAGGGAGGTACACCGGGGAGCTGTTTTTT.

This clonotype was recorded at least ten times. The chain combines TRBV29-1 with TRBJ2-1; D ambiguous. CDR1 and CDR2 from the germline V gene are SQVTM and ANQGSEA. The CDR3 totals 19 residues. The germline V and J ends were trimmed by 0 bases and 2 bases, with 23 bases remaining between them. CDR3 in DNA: TGCAGCGTTGAAGAGGCGGTTTATCTGGCTAGACGACCCTACAATGAGCAGTTCTTC. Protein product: CSVEEAVYLARRPYNEQFF.

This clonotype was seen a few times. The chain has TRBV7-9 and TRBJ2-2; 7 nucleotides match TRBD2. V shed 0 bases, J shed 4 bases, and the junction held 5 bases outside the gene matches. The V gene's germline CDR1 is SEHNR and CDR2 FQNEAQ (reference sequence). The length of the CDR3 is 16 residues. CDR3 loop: CASSLAPGRSTGELFF. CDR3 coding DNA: TGTGCCAGCAGCTTAGCGCCCGGGAGGAGCACCGGGGAGCTGTTTTTT. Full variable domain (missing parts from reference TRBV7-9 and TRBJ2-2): DTGVSQNPRHKITKRGQNVTFRCDPISEHNRLYWYRQTLGQGPEFLTYFQNEAQLEKSRLLSDRFSAERPKGSFSTLEIQRTEQGDSAMYLCASSLAPGRSTGELFFGEGSRLTVL.

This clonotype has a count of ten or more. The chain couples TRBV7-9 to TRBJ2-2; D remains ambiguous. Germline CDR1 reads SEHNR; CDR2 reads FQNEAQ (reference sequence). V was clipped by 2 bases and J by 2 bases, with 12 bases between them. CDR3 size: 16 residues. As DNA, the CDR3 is TGTGCCAGCAGCTTATTGGAGACTCACAACACCGGGGAGCTGTTTTTT. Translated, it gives CASSLLETHNTGELFF.

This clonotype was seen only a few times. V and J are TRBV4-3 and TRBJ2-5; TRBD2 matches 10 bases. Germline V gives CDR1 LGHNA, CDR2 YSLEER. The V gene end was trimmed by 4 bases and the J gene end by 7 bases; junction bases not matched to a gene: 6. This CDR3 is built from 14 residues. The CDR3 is CASSLMTSGWTQYF. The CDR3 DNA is TGCGCCAGCAGCCTCATGACTAGCGGGTGGACCCAGTACTTC.

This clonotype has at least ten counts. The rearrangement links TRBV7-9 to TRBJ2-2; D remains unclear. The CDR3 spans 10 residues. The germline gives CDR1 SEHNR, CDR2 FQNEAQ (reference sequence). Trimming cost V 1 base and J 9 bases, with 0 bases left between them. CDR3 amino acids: CASSLGELFF. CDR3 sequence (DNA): TGTGCCAGCAGCTTAGGGGAGCTGTTTTTT.

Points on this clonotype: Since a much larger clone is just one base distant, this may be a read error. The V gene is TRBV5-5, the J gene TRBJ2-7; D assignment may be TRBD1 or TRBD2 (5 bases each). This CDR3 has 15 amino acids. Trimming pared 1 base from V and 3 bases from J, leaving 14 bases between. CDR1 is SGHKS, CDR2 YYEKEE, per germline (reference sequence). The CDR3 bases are TGTGCCAGCAGCTTGTGGGACGGAGGACACTACGAGCAGTACTTC. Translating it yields CASSLWDGGHYEQYF.

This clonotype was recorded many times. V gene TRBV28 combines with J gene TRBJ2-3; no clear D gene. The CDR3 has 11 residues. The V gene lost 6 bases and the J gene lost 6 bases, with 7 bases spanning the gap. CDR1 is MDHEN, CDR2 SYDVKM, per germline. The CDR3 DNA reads TGTGCCAGCAGCCAACAGGATACGCAGTATTTT. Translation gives CASSQQDTQYF.

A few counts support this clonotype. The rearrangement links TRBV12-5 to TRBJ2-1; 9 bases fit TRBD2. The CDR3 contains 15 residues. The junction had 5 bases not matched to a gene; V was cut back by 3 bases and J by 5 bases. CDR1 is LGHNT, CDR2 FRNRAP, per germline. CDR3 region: CASGLGRGGHNEQFF. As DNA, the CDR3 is TGTGCTAGTGGTTTAGGGCGGGGGGGCCACAATGAGCAGTTCTTC.

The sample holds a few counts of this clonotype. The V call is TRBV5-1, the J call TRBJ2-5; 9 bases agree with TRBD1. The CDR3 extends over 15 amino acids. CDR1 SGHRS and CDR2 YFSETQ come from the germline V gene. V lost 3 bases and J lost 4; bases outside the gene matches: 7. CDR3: CASSWDRELGETQYF. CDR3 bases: TGCGCCAGCAGCTGGGACAGGGAGTTGGGAGAGACCCAGTACTTC.

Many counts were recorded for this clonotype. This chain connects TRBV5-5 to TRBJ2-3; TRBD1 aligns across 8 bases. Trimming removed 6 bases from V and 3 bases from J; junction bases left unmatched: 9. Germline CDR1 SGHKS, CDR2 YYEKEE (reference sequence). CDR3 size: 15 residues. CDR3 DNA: TGTGCCAGCACGGACAGGGAAGTCGCTACAGATACGCAGTATTTT. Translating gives CASTDREVATDTQYF.

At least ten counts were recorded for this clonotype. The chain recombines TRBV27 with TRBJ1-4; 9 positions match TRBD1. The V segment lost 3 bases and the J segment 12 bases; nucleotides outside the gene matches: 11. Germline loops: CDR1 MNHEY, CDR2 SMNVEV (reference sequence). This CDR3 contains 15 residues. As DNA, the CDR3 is TGTGCCAGCAGTTTGGGAGGGACAGGGCGGTCAGAACTGTTTTTT. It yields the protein CASSLGGTGRSELFF.

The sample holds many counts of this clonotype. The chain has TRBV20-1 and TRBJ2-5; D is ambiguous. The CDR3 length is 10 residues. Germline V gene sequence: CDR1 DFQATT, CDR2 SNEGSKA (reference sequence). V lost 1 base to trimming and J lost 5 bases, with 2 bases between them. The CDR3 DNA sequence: TGCAGTGCTAGAGGCGAGACCCAGTACTTC. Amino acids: CSARGETQYF.

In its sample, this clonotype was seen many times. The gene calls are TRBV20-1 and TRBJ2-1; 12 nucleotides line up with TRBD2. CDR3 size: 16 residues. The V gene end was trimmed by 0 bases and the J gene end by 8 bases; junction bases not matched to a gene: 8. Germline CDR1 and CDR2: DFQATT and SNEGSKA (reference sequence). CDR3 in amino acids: CSARDPSGGAWDEQFF. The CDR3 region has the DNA TGCAGTGCTAGAGATCCTAGCGGGGGGGCCTGGGATGAGCAGTTCTTC.

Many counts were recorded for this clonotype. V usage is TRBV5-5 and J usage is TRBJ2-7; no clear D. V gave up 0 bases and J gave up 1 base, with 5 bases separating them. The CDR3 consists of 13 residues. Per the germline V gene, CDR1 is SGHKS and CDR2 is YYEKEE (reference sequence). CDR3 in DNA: TGTGCCAGCAGCTTGGGCAGGTCCTACGAGCAGTACTTC. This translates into CASSLGRSYEQYF.

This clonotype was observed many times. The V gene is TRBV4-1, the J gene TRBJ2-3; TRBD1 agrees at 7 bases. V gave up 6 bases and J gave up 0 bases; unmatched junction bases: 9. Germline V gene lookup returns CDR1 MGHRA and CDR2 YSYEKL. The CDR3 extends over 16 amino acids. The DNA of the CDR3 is TGCGCCAGCAGACAAACCGGGACAGCTAGCACAGATACGCAGTATTTT. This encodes CASRQTGTASTDTQYF.

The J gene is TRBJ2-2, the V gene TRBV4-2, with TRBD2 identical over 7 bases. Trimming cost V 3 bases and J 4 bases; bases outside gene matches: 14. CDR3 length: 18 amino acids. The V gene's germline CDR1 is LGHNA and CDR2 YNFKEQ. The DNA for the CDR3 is TGTGCCAGCAGCCAGGGGGGAGGGGACCAGACCTCCACCGGGGAGCTGTTTTTT. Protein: CASSQGGGDQTSTGELFF.